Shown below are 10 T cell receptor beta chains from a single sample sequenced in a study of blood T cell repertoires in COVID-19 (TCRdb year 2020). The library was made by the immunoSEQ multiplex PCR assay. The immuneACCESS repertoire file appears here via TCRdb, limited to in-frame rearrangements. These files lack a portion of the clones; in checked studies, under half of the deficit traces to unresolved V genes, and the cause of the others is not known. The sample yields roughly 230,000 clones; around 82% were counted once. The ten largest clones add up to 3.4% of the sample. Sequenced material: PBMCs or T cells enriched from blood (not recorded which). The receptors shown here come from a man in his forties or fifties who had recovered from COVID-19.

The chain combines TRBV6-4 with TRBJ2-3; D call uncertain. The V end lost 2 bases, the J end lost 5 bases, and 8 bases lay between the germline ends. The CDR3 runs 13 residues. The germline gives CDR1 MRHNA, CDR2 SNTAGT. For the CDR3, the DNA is TGTGCCAGCAGTGACGGCATTCTAGATACGCAGTATTTT. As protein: CASSDGILDTQYF.

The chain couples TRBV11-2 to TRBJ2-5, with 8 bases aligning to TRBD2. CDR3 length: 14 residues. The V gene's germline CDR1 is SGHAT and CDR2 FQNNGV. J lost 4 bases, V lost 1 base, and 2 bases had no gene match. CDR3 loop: CASSLGTSRETQYF. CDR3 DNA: TGTGCCAGCAGCTTAGGGACTAGCAGAGAGACCCAGTACTTC.

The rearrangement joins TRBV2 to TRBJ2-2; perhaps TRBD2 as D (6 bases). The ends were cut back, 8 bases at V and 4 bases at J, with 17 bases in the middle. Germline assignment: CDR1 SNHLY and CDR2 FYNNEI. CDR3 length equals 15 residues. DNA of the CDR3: TGTGCCAGCGGTGGCGGGGTCCGGGGCACCGGGGAGCTGTTTTTT. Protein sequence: CASGGGVRGTGELFF.

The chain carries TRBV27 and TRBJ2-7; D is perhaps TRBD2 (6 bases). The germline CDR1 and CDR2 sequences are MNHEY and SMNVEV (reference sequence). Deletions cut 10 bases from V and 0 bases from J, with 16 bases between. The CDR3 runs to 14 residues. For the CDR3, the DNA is TGTGCCACCATGGAGGGATACGGCTCCTACGAGCAGTACTTC. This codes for CATMEGYGSYEQYF.

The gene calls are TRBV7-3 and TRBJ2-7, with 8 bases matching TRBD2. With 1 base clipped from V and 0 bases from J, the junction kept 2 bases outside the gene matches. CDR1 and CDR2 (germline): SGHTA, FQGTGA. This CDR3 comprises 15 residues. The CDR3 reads CASSLSGGTSYEQYF. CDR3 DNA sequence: TGTGCCAGCAGCTTAAGCGGGGGGACCTCCTACGAGCAGTACTTC.

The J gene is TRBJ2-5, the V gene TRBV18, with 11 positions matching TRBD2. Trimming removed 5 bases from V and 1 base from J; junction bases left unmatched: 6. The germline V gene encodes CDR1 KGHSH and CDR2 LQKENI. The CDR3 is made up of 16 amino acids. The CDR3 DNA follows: TGTGCCAGCTCAAAGCTACTAGCGGGGGCCCAAGAGACCCAGTACTTC. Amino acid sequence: CASSKLLAGAQETQYF.

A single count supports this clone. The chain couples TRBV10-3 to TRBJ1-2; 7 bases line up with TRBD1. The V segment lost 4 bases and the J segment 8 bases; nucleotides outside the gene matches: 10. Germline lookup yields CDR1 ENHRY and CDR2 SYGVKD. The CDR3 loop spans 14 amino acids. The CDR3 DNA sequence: TGTGCCATCAGTGTCTTCGACAGGGAACTCGGCTACACCTTC. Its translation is CAISVFDRELGYTF.

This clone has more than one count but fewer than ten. In DNA, the CDR3 is TGTGCCAGCAGCTTAGCGGACAGGGAGGATGATGGCTACACCTTC. Protein: CASSLADREDDGYTF. The V gene is TRBV7-8, the J gene TRBJ1-2; 8 positions agree with TRBD1. CDR1 and CDR2 (germline): SGHVS, FQNEAQ. The CDR3 contains 15 residues. V dropped 0 bases and J dropped 6; count of bases not matched to a gene: 6.

CDR3 loop: CASSPGLGHNEQFF. The CDR3 nucleotides are TGTGCCAGCAGCCCGGGACTTGGTCACAATGAGCAGTTCTTC. The J gene is TRBJ2-1, the V gene TRBV7-8, with D maybe TRBD2 (6 bases). The V and J ends lost 5 bases and 5 bases respectively, with 13 bases between them. Germline CDR1 and CDR2: SGHVS and FQNEAQ. CDR3 length: 14 amino acids.

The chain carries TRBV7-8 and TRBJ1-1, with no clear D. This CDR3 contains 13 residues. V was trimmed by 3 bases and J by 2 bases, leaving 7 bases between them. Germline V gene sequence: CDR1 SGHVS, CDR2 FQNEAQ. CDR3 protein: CASSFGRNTEAFF. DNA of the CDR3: TGTGCCAGCAGCTTTGGGAGAAACACTGAAGCTTTCTTT.